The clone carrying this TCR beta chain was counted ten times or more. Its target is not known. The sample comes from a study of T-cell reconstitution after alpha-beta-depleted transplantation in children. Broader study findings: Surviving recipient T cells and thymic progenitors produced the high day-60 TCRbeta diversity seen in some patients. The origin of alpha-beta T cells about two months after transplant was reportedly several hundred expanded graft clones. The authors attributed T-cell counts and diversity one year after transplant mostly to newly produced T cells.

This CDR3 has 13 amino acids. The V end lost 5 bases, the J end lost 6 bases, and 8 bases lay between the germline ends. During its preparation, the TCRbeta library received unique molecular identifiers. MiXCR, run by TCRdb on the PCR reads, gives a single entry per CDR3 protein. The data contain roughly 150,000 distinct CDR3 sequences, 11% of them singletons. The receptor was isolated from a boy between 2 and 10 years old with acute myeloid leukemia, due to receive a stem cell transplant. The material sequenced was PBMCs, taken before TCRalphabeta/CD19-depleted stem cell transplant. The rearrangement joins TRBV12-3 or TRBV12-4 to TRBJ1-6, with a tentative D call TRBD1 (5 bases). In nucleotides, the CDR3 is TGTGCCAGCAGTCGGGACTCTAATTCACCCCTCCACTTT. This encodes CASSRDSNSPLHF.